Described below is a single T cell receptor (beta chain) sequence and its context. The sample belongs to a study of blood T cell repertoires in COVID-19. Study-wide context: The analysed material was cDNA or gDNA that came from T cells, B-cell-depleted T cells, or PBMCs.

In the authors' methods: Estimation of nucleated cell counts relied on the amplification of reference gene primers. Profiling relied on immunoSEQ multiplex PCR, and the TCRdb table lists in-frame clones only, not all of them. The V and J calls and the clone size are those of that table, but D and trimming were determined from the DNA. This sample has roughly 250,000 clones, with around four fifths found just once. The CDR3 is 13 amino acids. Deletions cut 5 bases from V and 1 base from J, with 8 bases between. Germline V gene lookup returns CDR1 SGHAT and CDR2 FQNNGV. The sequenced material came from peripheral blood. This receptor was taken from a woman in her sixties or seventies with active or convalescent COVID-19. The chain combines TRBV11-2 with TRBJ1-1; D call uncertain. The CDR3 reads CASSKQTNTEAFF. CDR3 in DNA: TGTGCCAGCAGCAAACAGACGAACACTGAAGCTTTCTTT.